The source of this T cell receptor beta chain is a study of cytomegalovirus exposure and HLA in healthy donors. Study-wide background: It was reported in a later analysis that the same platform had been used for the roughly 130 validation repertoires as for the 666 first-cohort repertoires.

Study-level points and caveats: Cytomegalovirus status was reportedly diagnosed by the classifier with high sensitivity and specificity.

This clone was counted once. Its target is not known. A far larger clone is one base from this, pointing to a likely read error. Generated by immunoSEQ multiplex PCR, the TCRdb table keeps only in-frame clones and is missing some. The table includes some 170,000 clones, 86% detected once. The germline V gene has CDR1 MNHEY and CDR2 SVGAGI. The CDR3 has 15 amino acids. The sequence was obtained from a young woman in good health and CMV-seronegative. The chain joins TRBV6-5 to TRBJ2-3; 7 bases are shared with TRBD2. Sample: PBMCs. The CDR3 DNA follows: TGTGCCAGCAGTGACTCAAGCGGGGGCACAGATACGCAGTATTTT. It encodes CASSDSSGGTDTQYF.